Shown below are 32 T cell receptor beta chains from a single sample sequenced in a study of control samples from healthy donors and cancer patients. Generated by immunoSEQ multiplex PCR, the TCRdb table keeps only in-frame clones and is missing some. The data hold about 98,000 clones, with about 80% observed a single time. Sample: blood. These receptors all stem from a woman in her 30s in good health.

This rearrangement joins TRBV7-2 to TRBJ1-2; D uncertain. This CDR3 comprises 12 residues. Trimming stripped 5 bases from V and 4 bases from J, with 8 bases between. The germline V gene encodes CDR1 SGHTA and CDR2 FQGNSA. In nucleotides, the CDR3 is TGTGCCAGCAGCCCAGCCAGCTATGGCTACACCTTC. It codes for CASSPASYGYTF.

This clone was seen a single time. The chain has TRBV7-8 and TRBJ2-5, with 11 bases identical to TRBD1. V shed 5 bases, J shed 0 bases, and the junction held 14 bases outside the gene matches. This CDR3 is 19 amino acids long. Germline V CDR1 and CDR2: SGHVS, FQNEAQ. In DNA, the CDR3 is TGTGCCAGCAGCACATCCCGGGACAGGGGGGGACCACACCAAGAGACCCAGTACTTC. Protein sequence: CASSTSRDRGGPHQETQYF.

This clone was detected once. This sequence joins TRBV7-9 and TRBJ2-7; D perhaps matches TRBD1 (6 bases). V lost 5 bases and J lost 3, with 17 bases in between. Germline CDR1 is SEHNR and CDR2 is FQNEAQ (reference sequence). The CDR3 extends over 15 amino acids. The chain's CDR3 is CASSPSGEQGYEQYF. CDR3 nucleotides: TGTGCCAGCAGCCCAAGTGGTGAACAGGGCTACGAGCAGTACTTC.

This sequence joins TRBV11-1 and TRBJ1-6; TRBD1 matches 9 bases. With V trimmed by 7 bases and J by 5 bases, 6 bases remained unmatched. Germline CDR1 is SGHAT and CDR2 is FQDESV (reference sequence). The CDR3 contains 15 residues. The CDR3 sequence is CASKVGDRDNSPLHF. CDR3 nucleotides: TGTGCCAGCAAAGTAGGGGACAGGGATAATTCACCCCTCCACTTT.

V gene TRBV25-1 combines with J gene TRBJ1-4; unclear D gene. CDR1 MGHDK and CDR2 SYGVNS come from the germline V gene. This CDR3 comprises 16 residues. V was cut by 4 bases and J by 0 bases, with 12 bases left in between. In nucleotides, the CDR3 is TGTGCCAGCAGTGGGAGAGGACTTGCAACTAATGAAAAACTGTTTTTT. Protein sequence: CASSGRGLATNEKLFF. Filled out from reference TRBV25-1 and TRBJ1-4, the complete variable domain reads EADIYQTPRYLVIGTGKKITLECSQTMGHDKMYWYQQDPGMELHLIHYSYGVNSTEKGDLSSESTVSRIRTEHFPLTLESARPSHTSQYLCASSGRGLATNEKLFFGSGTQLSVL.

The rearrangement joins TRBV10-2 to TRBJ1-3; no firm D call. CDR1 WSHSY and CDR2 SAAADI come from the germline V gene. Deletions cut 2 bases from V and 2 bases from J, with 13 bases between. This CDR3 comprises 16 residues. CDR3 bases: TGCGCCAGCAGTGAGCTTCGGACGCAAACTGGAAACACCATATATTTT. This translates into CASSELRTQTGNTIYF.

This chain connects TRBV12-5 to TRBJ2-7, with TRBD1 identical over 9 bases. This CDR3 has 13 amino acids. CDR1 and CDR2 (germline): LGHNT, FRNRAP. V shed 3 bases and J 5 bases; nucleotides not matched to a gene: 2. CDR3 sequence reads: CASGLTGGHEQYF. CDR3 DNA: TGTGCTAGTGGTTTAACAGGGGGCCACGAGCAGTACTTC.

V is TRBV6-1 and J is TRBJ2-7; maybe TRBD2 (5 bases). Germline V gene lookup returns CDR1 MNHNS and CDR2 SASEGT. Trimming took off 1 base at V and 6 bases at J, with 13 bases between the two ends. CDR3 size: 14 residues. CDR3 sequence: CASSEVRAPLEQYF. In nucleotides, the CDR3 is TGTGCCAGCAGTGAAGTGAGGGCGCCCCTCGAGCAGTACTTC.

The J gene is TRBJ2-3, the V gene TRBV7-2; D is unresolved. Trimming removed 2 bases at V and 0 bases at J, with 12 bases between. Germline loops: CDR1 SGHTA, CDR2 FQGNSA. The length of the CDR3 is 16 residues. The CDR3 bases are TGTGCCAGCAGCTTACAGATCCTATCTAGCACAGATACGCAGTATTTT. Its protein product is CASSLQILSSTDTQYF.

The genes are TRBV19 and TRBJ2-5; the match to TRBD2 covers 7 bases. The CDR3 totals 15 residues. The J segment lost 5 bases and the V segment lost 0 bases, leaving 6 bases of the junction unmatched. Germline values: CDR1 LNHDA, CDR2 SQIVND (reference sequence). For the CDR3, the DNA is TGTGCCAGTAGTATAGAGGGGAGGGCCGGGGAGACCCAGTACTTC. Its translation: CASSIEGRAGETQYF.

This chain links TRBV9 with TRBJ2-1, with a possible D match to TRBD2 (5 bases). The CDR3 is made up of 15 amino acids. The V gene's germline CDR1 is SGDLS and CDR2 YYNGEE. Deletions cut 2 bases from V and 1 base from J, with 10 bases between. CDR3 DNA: TGTGCCAGCAGCGTTCAGTCGGGGTCCTACAATGAGCAGTTCTTC. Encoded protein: CASSVQSGSYNEQFF.

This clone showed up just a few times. The CDR3 sequence is CASSLSSPSGGASYNEQFF. DNA of the CDR3: TGTGCCAGCAGTTTATCGTCCCCCAGCGGGGGGGCTTCCTACAATGAGCAGTTCTTC. The chain couples TRBV27 to TRBJ2-1; 10 bases map to TRBD2. V shed 0 bases and J 1 base; nucleotides not matched to a gene: 9. The CDR3 runs to 19 residues. Germline loops: CDR1 MNHEY, CDR2 SMNVEV (reference sequence).

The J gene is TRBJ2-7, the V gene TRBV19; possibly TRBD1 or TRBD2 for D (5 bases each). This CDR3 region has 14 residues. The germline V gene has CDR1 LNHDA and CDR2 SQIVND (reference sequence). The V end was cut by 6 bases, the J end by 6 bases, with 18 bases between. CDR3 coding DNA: TGTGCCAGTAGGAATCGGGACCCCGCGGGCGAGCAGTACTTC. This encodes CASRNRDPAGEQYF.

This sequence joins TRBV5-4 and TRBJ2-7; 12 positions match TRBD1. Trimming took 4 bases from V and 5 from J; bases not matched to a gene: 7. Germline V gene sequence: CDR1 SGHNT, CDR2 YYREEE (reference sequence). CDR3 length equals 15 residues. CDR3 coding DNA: TGTGCCAGCAGCCGTCGGGACAGGGGGCGAGACGAGCAGTACTTC. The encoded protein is CASSRRDRGRDEQYF.

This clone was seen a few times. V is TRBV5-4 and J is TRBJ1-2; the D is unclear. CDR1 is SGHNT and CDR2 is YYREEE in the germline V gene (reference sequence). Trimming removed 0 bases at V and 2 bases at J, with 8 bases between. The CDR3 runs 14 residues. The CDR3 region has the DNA TGTGCCAGCAGCTTGGAGCCCGAGAACTATGGCTACACCTTC. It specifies CASSLEPENYGYTF.

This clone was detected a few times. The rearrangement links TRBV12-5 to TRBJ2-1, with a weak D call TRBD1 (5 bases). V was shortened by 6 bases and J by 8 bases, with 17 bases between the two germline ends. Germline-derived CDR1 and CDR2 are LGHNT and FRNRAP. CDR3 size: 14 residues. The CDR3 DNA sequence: TGTGCTAGTGGCCCCGGCAGGGTAGCCGATGAGCAGTTCTTC. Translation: CASGPGRVADEQFF.

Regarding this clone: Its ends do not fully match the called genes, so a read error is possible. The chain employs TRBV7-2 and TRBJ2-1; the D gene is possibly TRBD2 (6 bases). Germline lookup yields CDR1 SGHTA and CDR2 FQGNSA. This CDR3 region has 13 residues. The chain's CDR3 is CASSLDQARGKVF. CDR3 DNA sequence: TGTGCCAGCAGCTTGGACCAAGCCCGCGGGAAGGTCTTC.

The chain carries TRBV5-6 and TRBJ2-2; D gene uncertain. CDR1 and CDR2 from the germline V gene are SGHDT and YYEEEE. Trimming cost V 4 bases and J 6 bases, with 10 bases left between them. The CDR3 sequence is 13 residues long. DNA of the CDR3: TGTGCCAGCAGCGTGACGGTAGCCGGGGAGCTGTTTTTT. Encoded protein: CASSVTVAGELFF.

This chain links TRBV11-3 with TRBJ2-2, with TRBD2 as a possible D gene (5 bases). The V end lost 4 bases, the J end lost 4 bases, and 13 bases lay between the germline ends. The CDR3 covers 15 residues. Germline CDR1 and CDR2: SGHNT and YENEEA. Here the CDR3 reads CASSSPRAGTGELFF. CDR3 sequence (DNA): TGTGCCAGCAGCTCCCCGCGGGCGGGCACCGGGGAGCTGTTTTTT.

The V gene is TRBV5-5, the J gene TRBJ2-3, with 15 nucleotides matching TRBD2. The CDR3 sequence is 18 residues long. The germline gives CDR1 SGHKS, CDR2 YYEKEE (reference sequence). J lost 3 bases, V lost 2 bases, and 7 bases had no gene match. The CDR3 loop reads CASSFRTSGGARTDTQYF. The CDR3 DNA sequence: TGTGCCAGCAGCTTCCGGACTAGCGGGGGGGCCAGGACAGATACGCAGTATTTT.

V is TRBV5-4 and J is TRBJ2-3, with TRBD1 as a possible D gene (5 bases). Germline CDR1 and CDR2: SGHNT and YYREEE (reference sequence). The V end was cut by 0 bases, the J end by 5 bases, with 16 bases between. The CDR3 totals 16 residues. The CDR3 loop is CASSLAGSGRVDTQYF. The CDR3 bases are TGTGCCAGCAGCTTGGCCGGATCAGGGCGTGTAGATACGCAGTATTTT.

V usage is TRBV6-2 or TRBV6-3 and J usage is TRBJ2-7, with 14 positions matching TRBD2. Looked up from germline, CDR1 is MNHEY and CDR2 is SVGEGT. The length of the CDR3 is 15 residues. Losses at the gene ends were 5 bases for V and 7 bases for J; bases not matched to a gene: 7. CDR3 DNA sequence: TGTGCCAGCAGTGCCCGACTAGCGGGGGGGCGTGAGCAGTACTTC. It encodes CASSARLAGGREQYF.

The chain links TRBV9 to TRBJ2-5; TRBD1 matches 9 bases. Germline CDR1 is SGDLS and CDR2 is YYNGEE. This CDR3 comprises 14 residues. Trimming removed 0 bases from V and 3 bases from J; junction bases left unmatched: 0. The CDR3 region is CASSVGDREETQYF. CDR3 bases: TGTGCCAGCAGCGTAGGGGACAGGGAAGAGACCCAGTACTTC.

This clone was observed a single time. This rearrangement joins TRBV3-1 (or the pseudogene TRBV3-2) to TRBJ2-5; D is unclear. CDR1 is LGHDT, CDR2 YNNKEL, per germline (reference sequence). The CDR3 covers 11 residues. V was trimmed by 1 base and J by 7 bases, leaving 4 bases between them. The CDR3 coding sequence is TGTGCCAGCAGCCAAGTTGGGACCCAGTACTTC. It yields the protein CASSQVGTQYF.

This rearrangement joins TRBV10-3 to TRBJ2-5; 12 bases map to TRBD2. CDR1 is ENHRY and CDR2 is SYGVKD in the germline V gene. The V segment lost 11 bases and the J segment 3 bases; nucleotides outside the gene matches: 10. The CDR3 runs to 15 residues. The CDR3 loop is CASSTSGGFEETQYF. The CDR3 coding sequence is TGTGCCTCCTCGACTAGCGGGGGATTCGAAGAGACCCAGTACTTC.

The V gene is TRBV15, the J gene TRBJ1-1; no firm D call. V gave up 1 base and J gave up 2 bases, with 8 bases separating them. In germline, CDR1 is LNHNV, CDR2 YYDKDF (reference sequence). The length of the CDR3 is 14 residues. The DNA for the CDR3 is TGTGCCACCAGCAGAGGGTCGTTTAACACTGAAGCTTTCTTT. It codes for CATSRGSFNTEAFF.

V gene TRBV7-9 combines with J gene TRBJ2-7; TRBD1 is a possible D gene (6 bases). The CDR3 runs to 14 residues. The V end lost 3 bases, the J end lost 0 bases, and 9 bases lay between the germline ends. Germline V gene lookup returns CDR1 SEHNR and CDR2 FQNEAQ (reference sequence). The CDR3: CASSFRGSSYEQYF. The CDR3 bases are TGTGCCAGCAGCTTTAGGGGGTCCTCCTACGAGCAGTACTTC.

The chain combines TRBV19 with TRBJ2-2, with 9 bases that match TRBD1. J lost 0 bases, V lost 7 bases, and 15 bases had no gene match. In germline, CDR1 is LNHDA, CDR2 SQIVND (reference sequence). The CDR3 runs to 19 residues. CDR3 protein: CASTTNINRGHPNTGELFF. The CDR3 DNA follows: TGTGCCAGTACCACAAATATAAACAGGGGGCATCCGAACACCGGGGAGCTGTTTTTT.

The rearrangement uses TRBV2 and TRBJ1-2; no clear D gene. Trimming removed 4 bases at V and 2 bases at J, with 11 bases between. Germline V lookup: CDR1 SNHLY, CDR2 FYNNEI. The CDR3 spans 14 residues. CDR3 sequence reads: CASSVEDYNYGYTF. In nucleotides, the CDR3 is TGTGCCAGCAGTGTGGAGGACTACAACTATGGCTACACCTTC. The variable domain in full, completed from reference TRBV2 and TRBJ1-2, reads EPEVTQTPSHQVTQMGQEVILRCVPISNHLYFYWYRQILGQKVEFLVSFYNNEISEKSEIFDDQFSVERPDGSNFTLKIRSTKLEDSAMYFCASSVEDYNYGYTFGSGTRLTVV.

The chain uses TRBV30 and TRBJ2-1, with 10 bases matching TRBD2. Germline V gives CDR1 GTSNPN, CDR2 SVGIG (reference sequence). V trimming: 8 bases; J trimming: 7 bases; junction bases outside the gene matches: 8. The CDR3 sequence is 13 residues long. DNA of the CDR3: TGTGCCGGAAAGAGCGGGGGGGCGAATGAGCAGTTCTTC. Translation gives CAGKSGGANEQFF.

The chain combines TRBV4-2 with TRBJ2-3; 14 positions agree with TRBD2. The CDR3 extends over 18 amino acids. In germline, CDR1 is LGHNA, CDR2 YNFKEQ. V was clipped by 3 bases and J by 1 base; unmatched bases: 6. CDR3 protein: CASSHGLAGGPGTDTQYF. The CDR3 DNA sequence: TGTGCCAGCAGCCACGGACTAGCGGGGGGTCCCGGCACAGATACGCAGTATTTT.

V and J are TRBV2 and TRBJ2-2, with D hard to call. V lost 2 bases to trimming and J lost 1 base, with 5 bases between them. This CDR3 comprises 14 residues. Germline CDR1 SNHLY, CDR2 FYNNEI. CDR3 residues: CASSETGNTGELFF. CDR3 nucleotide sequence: TGTGCCAGCAGTGAAACGGGGAACACCGGGGAGCTGTTTTTT.